These 26 T cell receptor beta chains were sequenced from one sample in a study of blood T cell repertoires in COVID-19. Only in-frame clones appear in the TCRdb table, and some are missing; sequencing was by immunoSEQ multiplex PCR. The sample carries roughly 160,000 clones, roughly 84% recorded once. Sequencing used peripheral blood. These receptors came from an elderly woman with active or convalescent COVID-19.

This chain connects TRBV5-1 to TRBJ2-1, with 8 positions matching TRBD2. The CDR3 is made up of 14 amino acids. Unmatched junction bases numbered 8, after V lost 3 bases and J lost 9 bases. CDR1 and CDR2 from the germline V gene are SGHRS and YFSETQ. The CDR3 region has the DNA TGCGCCAGCAGCTCCGCCGGGACTAGTACTGAGCAGTTCTTC. Translated, it gives CASSSAGTSTEQFF.

The chain combines TRBV30 with TRBJ2-3, with D possibly matching TRBD2 (5 bases). The V end was cut by 0 bases, the J end by 2 bases, with 12 bases between. The germline V gene encodes CDR1 GTSNPN and CDR2 SVGIG (reference sequence). CDR3 length: 15 amino acids. The CDR3 DNA is TGTGCCTGGAGTGTAGTAGGACTCCCCACAGATACGCAGTATTTT. Protein sequence: CAWSVVGLPTDTQYF.

Only a few counts were recorded for this clone. The V gene is TRBV4-2, the J gene TRBJ1-2, with unresolved D. Germline loops: CDR1 LGHNA, CDR2 YNFKEQ. The CDR3 runs to 13 residues. Trimming removed 2 bases from V and 7 bases from J, with 11 bases in between. The CDR3 nucleotides are TGTGCCAGCAGCCAAACTCCGGGTTTTGGCTACACCTTC. As protein: CASSQTPGFGYTF.

This CDR3 reads CASRTGSSYNSPLHF. As DNA, the CDR3 is TGTGCCAGCAGGACAGGGAGCTCCTATAATTCACCCCTCCACTTT. The chain recombines TRBV2 with TRBJ1-6; TRBD1 matches at 7 bases. V shed 6 bases, J shed 0 bases, and the junction held 2 bases outside the gene matches. The CDR3 contains 15 residues. CDR1 and CDR2 from the germline V gene are SNHLY and FYNNEI.

V usage is TRBV5-1 and J usage is TRBJ1-1, with D perhaps TRBD1 (6 bases). The CDR3 runs to 15 residues. Trimming removed 2 bases at V and 2 bases at J, with 13 bases between. Looked up from germline, CDR1 is SGHRS and CDR2 is YFSETQ. CDR3 protein: CASSFFQGTNTEAFF. The CDR3 bases are TGCGCCAGCAGCTTTTTTCAGGGGACCAACACTGAAGCTTTCTTT.

The V gene is TRBV7-8, the J gene TRBJ1-2; 7 nucleotides agree with TRBD1. Germline loops: CDR1 SGHVS, CDR2 FQNEAQ. This CDR3 is 16 amino acids long. Trimming at V came to 4 bases and at J to 4 bases, leaving 12 bases not matched to a gene. The CDR3 sequence: CASSSSTGDQGYGYTF. The DNA of the CDR3 is TGTGCCAGCAGCTCAAGTACAGGGGACCAGGGCTATGGCTACACCTTC.

This clone was recorded a few times. The V gene is TRBV28, the J gene TRBJ1-4; the D is unclear. The V and J ends lost 1 base and 8 bases respectively, with 11 bases between them. This CDR3 spans 14 amino acids. Germline-derived CDR1 and CDR2 are MDHEN and SYDVKM. The CDR3 DNA reads TGTGCCAGCAGTTTATACTCTGGGCGAGAAAAACTGTTTTTT. This translates into CASSLYSGREKLFF.

Notes on this clone: Within the sample, other DNA sequences also encode this same CDR3. The J gene is TRBJ1-1, the V gene TRBV19; 7 nucleotides align to TRBD1. Germline CDR1 is LNHDA and CDR2 is SQIVND (reference sequence). The CDR3 length is 14 residues. J gave up 5 bases and V 6 bases, and 9 bases lay outside the gene matches. CDR3 residues: CASSPAGGLTEAFF. The CDR3 DNA sequence: TGTGCCAGTAGCCCAGCAGGGGGGCTAACTGAAGCTTTCTTT.

A single count supports this clone. The chain uses TRBV5-1 and TRBJ2-3; 16 nucleotides match TRBD2. This CDR3 is 16 amino acids long. With V trimmed by 4 bases and J by 3 bases, 2 bases remained unmatched. Germline V CDR1 and CDR2: SGHRS, YFSETQ. This CDR3 is CASSAGLAGGTDTQYF. The CDR3 nucleotides are TGCGCCAGCAGCGCGGGACTAGCGGGAGGGACAGATACGCAGTATTTT.

The chain joins TRBV7-8 to TRBJ1-3, with D perhaps TRBD1 (5 bases). This CDR3 region has 18 residues. V dropped 5 bases and J dropped 0 bases, with 20 bases sitting between them. Germline lookup yields CDR1 SGHVS and CDR2 FQNEAQ. The CDR3 DNA sequence: TGTGCCAGCAGCCAAAGGAGGGACGCTCTACTCTCTGGAAACACCATATATTTT. It yields the protein CASSQRRDALLSGNTIYF.

The chain is built from TRBV5-5 and TRBJ1-5, with TRBD1 identical over 9 bases. The V segment lost 0 bases and the J segment 5 bases; nucleotides outside the gene matches: 3. Per germline, CDR1 SGHKS and CDR2 YYEKEE (reference sequence). The CDR3 is 15 residues long. CDR3 residues: CASSLVTGGHQPQHF. In DNA form, the CDR3 reads TGTGCCAGCAGCTTGGTAACAGGGGGCCATCAGCCCCAGCATTTT.

The chain joins TRBV5-1 to TRBJ1-3, with D perhaps TRBD1 (6 bases). The germline V gene has CDR1 SGHRS and CDR2 YFSETQ. The CDR3 is 16 amino acids. V shed 3 bases and J shed 0 bases, with 13 bases lying between them. The CDR3: CASSWGGQSSGNTIYF. DNA for the CDR3: TGCGCCAGCAGCTGGGGCGGACAGAGCTCTGGAAACACCATATATTTT.

Note on this clone: The sample contains more than one DNA sequence encoding this CDR3. The chain uses TRBV19 and TRBJ2-3; possibly TRBD1 for D (5 bases). V was pared by 3 bases and J by 0 bases, with 10 bases between. The CDR3 contains 15 residues. In germline, CDR1 is LNHDA, CDR2 SQIVND (reference sequence). The CDR3 DNA reads as TGTGCCAGTAGTATCGGGCCAGGGAGCACAGATACGCAGTATTTT. This encodes CASSIGPGSTDTQYF.

This clone was seen a single time. The chain combines TRBV11-3 with TRBJ1-1; TRBD1 matches at 8 bases. The CDR3 length is 15 residues. The germline V gene encodes CDR1 SGHNT and CDR2 YENEEA. With 5 bases clipped from V and 4 bases from J, the junction kept 9 bases outside the gene matches. The CDR3 DNA reads TGTGCCAGCAGCCGATCGACAGGGGTGAGCACTGAAGCTTTCTTT. It codes for CASSRSTGVSTEAFF.

The V gene is TRBV27, the J gene TRBJ2-7; tentative D call: TRBD2 (6 bases). Trimming pared 10 bases from V and 3 bases from J, leaving 19 bases between. Germline CDR1 reads MNHEY; CDR2 reads SMNVEV (reference sequence). CDR3 size: 14 residues. CDR3 sequence reads: CATKRRDLFYEQYF. The CDR3 region has the DNA TGTGCCACTAAACGCCGGGACTTATTCTACGAGCAGTACTTC.

The rearrangement joins TRBV10-1 to TRBJ1-1; no definite D call. V lost 4 bases and J 0 bases, leaving 9 bases between the germline ends. The CDR3 extends over 14 amino acids. From germline, CDR1 is WNHNN and CDR2 SYGVQD (reference sequence). CDR3 bases: TGCGCCAGCAGTGTCGGACTGATGAACACTGAAGCTTTCTTT. Its protein product is CASSVGLMNTEAFF.

The chain employs TRBV11-2 and TRBJ1-2, with TRBD1 matching 9 bases. Germline V lookup: CDR1 SGHAT, CDR2 FQNNGV. Trimming cost V 7 bases and J 4 bases; bases outside gene matches: 10. The CDR3 has 15 amino acids. This chain's CDR3 is CASTLTGGDLYGYTF. CDR3 DNA sequence: TGTGCCAGCACCCTGACAGGGGGGGACCTCTATGGCTACACCTTC.

The chain is built from TRBV9 and TRBJ1-6; the match to TRBD1 covers 7 bases. There are 14 residues in the CDR3. Germline trimming cut 4 bases from V and 5 bases from J; bases unmatched to any gene: 3. Germline lookup yields CDR1 SGDLS and CDR2 YYNGEE. The CDR3 region has the DNA TGTGCCAGCAGCTTAGGACAGGATAATTCACCCCTCCACTTT. Its translation is CASSLGQDNSPLHF.

The chain joins TRBV5-6 to TRBJ1-2; TRBD1 might be the D (5 bases). Per germline, CDR1 SGHDT and CDR2 YYEEEE. CDR3 size: 12 residues. Trimming took 2 bases from V and 7 from J, leaving 9 bases between them. In DNA, the CDR3 is TGTGCCAGCAGCTTAGCGCAGGGTGGCTACACCTTC. Translated, it gives CASSLAQGGYTF.

The chain uses TRBV5-6 and TRBJ1-2, with unresolved D. This CDR3 comprises 13 residues. Germline CDR1 reads SGHDT; CDR2 reads YYEEEE. Trimming left V 4 bases short and J 3 bases short, with 10 bases between. The CDR3, as DNA: TGTGCCAGCAGCGCCGGGGTCTACTATGGCTACACCTTC. Amino acid sequence: CASSAGVYYGYTF.

V and J are TRBV6-5 and TRBJ1-2; 7 nucleotides agree with TRBD1. The J segment lost 4 bases and the V segment lost 4 bases, leaving 6 bases of the junction unmatched. CDR3 length equals 14 residues. In germline, CDR1 is MNHEY, CDR2 SVGAGI. CDR3 nucleotide sequence: TGTGCCAGCAGTTCTCCGGGACAGCGCTATGGCTACACCTTC. It translates to CASSSPGQRYGYTF.

The chain couples TRBV4-1 to TRBJ2-3; the match to TRBD2 covers 9 bases. CDR1 is MGHRA, CDR2 YSYEKL, per germline. The CDR3 loop spans 17 amino acids. Trimming at V came to 0 bases and at J to 1 base, leaving 5 bases not matched to a gene. The CDR3, as DNA: TGCGCCAGCAGCCAAGATTTAGCGGGAGACCGCACAGATACGCAGTATTTT. Protein sequence: CASSQDLAGDRTDTQYF.

The chain links TRBV18 to TRBJ2-4, with D possibly TRBD1 on 6 matching bases. CDR3 length: 13 residues. Germline V gene data show CDR1 as KGHSH and CDR2 as LQKENI. Deletions cut 5 bases from V and 5 bases from J, with 10 bases between. For the CDR3, the DNA is TGTGCCAGCTCATCAAACAGGGAAAACATTCAGTACTTC. It encodes CASSSNRENIQYF.

The chain uses TRBV28 and TRBJ1-3; 10 positions match TRBD1. The trim removed 6 bases at V and 0 bases at J, leaving 8 bases unmatched. The CDR3 extends over 17 amino acids. Germline V gene lookup returns CDR1 MDHEN and CDR2 SYDVKM. The CDR3 sequence is CASSPDRGSSSGNTIYF. The CDR3 region has the DNA TGTGCCAGCAGCCCGGACAGGGGGTCGAGCTCTGGAAACACCATATATTTT.

The V call is TRBV19, the J call TRBJ2-2, with D maybe TRBD2 (5 bases). Germline V gene sequence: CDR1 LNHDA, CDR2 SQIVND (reference sequence). The CDR3 runs to 15 residues. V dropped 9 bases and J dropped 1 base, with 15 bases sitting between them. The CDR3 nucleotides read TGTGCCAGCAAAACCTGGGAGCTGAACACCGGGGAGCTGTTTTTT. Residues: CASKTWELNTGELFF. Based on the CDR3 plus reference TRBV19 and TRBJ2-2, the full variable domain is DGGITQSPKYLFRKEGQNVTLSCEQNLNHDAMYWYRQDPGQGLRLIYYSQIVNDFQKGDIAEGYSVSREKKESFPLTVTSAQKNPTAFYLCASKTWELNTGELFFGEGSRLTVL.

V gene TRBV5-5 combines with J gene TRBJ2-7, with 9 bases aligning to TRBD1. CDR1 is SGHKS and CDR2 is YYEKEE in the germline V gene (reference sequence). The CDR3 has 13 residues. V shed 4 bases and J 3 bases; nucleotides not matched to a gene: 2. The CDR3 DNA sequence: TGTGCCAGCAGCAGGACAGGGGACTACGAGCAGTACTTC. Translated, it gives CASSRTGDYEQYF. The full variable domain, with the rest looked up from reference TRBV5-5 and TRBJ2-7, is DAGVTQSPTHLIKTRGQQVTLRCSPISGHKSVSWYQQVLGQGPQFIFQYYEKEERGRGNFPDRFSARQFPNYSSELNVNALLLGDSALYLCASSRTGDYEQYFGPGTRLTVT.